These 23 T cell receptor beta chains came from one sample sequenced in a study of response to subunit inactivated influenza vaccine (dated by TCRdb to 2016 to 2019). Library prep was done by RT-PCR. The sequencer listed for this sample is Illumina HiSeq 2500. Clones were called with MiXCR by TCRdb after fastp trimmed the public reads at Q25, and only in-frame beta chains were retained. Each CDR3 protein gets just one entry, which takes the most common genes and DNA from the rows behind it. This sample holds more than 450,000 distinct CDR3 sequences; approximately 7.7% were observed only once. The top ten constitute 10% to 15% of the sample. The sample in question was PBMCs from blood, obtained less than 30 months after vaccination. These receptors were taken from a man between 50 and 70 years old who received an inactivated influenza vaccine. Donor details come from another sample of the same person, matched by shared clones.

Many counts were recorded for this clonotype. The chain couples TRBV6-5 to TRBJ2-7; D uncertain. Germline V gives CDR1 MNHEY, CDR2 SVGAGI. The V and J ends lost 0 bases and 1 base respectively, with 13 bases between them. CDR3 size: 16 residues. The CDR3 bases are TGTGCCAGCAGTTACTCCTTGAATATGAGGTCCTACGAGCAGTACTTC. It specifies CASSYSLNMRSYEQYF.

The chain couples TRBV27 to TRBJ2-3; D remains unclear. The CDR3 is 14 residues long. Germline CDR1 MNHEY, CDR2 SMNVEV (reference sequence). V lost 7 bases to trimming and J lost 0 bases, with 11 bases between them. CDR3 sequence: CASTAGRSTDTQYF. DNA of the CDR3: TGTGCCAGCACCGCCGGAAGGAGCACAGATACGCAGTATTTT.

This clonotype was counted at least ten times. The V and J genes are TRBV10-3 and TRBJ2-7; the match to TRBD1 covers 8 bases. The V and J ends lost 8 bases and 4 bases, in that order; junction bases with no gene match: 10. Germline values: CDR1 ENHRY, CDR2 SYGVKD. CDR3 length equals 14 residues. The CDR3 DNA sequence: TGTGCCATCTCAGACCGGACAGGGACATACGAGCAGTACTTC. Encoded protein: CAISDRTGTYEQYF.

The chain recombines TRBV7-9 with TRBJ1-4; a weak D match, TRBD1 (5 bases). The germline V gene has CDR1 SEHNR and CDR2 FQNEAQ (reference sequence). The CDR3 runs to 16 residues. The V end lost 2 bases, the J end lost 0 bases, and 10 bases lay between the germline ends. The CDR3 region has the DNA TGTGCCAGCAGCTTAAGTTCAGGGTCAACTAATGAAAAACTGTTTTTT. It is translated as CASSLSSGSTNEKLFF. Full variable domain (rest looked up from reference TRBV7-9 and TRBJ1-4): DTGVSQNPRHKITKRGQNVTFRCDPISEHNRLYWYRQTLGQGPEFLTYFQNEAQLEKSRLLSDRFSAERPKGSFSTLEIQRTEQGDSAMYLCASSLSSGSTNEKLFFGSGTQLSVL.

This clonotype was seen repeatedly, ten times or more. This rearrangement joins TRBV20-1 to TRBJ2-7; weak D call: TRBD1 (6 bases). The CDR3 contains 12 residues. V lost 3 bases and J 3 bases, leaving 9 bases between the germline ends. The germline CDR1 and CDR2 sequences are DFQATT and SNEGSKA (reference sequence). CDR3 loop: CSASRQDYEQYF. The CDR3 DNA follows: TGCAGTGCTAGCAGACAGGACTACGAGCAGTACTTC.

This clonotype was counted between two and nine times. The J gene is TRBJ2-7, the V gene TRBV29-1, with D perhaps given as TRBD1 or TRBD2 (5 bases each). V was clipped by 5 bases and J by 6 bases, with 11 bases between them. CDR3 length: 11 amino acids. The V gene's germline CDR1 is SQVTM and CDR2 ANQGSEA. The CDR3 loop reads CSVRHGAEQYF. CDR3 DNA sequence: TGCAGCGTTCGACACGGGGCCGAGCAGTACTTC.

The CDR3 nucleotides read TGTGCCTGGAGTGAAGGGTTGAACACTGAAGCTTTCTTT. Protein: CAWSEGLNTEAFF. The V and J genes are TRBV30 and TRBJ1-1; D call uncertain. The V gene's germline CDR1 is GTSNPN and CDR2 SVGIG (reference sequence). The CDR3 spans 13 residues. The V gene lost 1 base and the J gene lost 0 bases, with 6 bases spanning the gap.

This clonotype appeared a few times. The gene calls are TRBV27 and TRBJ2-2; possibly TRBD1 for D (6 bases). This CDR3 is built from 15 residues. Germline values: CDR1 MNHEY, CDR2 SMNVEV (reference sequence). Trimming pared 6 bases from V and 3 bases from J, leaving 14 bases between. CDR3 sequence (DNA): TGTGCCAGCAGCTTCACAGGGCTCCACACCGGGGAGCTGTTTTTT. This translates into CASSFTGLHTGELFF.

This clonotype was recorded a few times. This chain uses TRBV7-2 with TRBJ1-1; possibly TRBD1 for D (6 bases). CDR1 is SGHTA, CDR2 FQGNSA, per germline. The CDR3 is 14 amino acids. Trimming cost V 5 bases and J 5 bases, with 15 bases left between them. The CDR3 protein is CASSPGHLRTEAFF. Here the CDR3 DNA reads TGTGCCAGCAGCCCGGGACATCTGAGGACTGAAGCTTTCTTT.

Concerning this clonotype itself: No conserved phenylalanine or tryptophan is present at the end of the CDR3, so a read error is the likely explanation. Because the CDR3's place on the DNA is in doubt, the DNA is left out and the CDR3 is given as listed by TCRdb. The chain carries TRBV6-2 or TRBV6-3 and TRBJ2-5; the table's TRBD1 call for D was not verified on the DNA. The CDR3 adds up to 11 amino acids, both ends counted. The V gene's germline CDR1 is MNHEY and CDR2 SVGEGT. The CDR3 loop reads CASSNKGQPSV.

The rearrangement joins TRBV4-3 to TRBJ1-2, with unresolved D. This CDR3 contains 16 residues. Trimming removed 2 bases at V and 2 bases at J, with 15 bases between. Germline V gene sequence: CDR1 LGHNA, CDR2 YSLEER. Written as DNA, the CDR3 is TGCGCCAGCAGCCAATCAGTAGCGACTGCCAACTATGGCTACACCTTC. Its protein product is CASSQSVATANYGYTF.

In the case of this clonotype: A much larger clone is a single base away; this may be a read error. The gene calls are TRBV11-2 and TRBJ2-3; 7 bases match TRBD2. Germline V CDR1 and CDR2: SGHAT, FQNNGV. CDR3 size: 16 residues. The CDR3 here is CASSLLWGRATDAQYF. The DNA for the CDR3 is TGTGCCAGCAGCTTACTTTGGGGGAGGGCCACAGATGCGCAGTATTTT.

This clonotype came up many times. The DNA for the CDR3 is TGTGCCAGCAGCTTGTCCGGGGGGGCCACAGATACGCAGTATTTT. Its protein is CASSLSGGATDTQYF. The chain employs TRBV7-9 and TRBJ2-3; 8 bases fit TRBD2. Germline assignment: CDR1 SEHNR and CDR2 FQNEAQ (reference sequence). Unmatched junction bases numbered 4, after V lost 3 bases and J lost 2 bases. CDR3 length equals 15 residues. Drawing the rest from reference TRBV7-9 and TRBJ2-3, the complete variable domain is DTGVSQNPRHKITKRGQNVTFRCDPISEHNRLYWYRQTLGQGPEFLTYFQNEAQLEKSRLLSDRFSAERPKGSFSTLEIQRTEQGDSAMYLCASSLSGGATDTQYFGPGTRLTVL.

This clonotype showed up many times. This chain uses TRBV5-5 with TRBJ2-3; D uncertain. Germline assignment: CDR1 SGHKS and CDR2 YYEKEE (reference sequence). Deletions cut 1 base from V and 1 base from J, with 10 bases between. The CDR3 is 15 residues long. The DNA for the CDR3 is TGTGCCAGCAGCTTGTGGGTGGTAGGCACAGATACGCAGTATTTT. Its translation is CASSLWVVGTDTQYF.

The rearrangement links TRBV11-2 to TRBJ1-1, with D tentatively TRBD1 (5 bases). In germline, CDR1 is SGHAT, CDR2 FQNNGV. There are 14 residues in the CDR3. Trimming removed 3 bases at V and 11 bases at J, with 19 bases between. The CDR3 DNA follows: TGTGCCAGCAGCTTGGGGGGGATATTTCCTGTGGCTTTCTTT. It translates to CASSLGGIFPVAFF.

The CDR3 protein is CASSPRIPDRSYEQYF. The CDR3 DNA is TGTGCCAGCTCACCACGTATCCCGGACAGGTCCTACGAGCAGTACTTC. V and J are TRBV18 and TRBJ2-7; TRBD1 aligns across 7 bases. The CDR3 contains 16 residues. The germline V gene encodes CDR1 KGHSH and CDR2 LQKENI. Trimming cost V 1 base and J 1 base; bases outside gene matches: 7.

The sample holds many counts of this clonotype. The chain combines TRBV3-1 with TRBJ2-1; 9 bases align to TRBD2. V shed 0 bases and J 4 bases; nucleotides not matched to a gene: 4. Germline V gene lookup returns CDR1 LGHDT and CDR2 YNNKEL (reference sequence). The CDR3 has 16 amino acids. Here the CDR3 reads CASSQELSGGYNEQFF. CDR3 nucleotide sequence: TGTGCCAGCAGCCAAGAGCTCAGCGGGGGGTACAATGAGCAGTTCTTC.

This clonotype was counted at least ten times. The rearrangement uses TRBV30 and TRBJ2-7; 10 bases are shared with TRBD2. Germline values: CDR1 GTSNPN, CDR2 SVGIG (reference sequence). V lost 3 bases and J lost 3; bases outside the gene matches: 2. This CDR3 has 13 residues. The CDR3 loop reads CAWRVAGGYEQYF. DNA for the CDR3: TGTGCCTGGAGGGTAGCGGGGGGCTACGAGCAGTACTTC.

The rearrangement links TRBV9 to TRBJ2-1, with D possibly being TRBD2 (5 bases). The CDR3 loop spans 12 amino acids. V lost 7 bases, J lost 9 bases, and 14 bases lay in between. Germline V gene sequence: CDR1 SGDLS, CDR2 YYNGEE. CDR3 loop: CASGSSVGEQFF. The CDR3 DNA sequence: TGTGCCAGCGGAAGTAGCGTTGGTGAGCAGTTCTTC. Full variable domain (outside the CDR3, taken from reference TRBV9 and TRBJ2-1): DSGVTQTPKHLITATGQRVTLRCSPRSGDLSVYWYQQSLDQGLQFLIQYYNGEERAKGNILERFSAQQFPDLHSELNLSSLELGDSALYFCASGSSVGEQFFGPGTRLTVL.

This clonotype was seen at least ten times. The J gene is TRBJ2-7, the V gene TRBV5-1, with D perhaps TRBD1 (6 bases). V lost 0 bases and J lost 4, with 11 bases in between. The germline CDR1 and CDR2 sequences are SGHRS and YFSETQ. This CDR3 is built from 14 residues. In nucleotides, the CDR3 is TGCGCCAGCAGCTTGGACAGGGAAGGTTACGAGCAGTACTTC. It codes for CASSLDREGYEQYF. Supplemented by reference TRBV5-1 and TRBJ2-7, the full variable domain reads KAGVTQTPRYLIKTRGQQVTLSCSPISGHRSVSWYQQTPGQGLQFLFEYFSETQRNKGNFPGRFSGRQFSNSRSEMNVSTLELGDSALYLCASSLDREGYEQYFGPGTRLTVT.

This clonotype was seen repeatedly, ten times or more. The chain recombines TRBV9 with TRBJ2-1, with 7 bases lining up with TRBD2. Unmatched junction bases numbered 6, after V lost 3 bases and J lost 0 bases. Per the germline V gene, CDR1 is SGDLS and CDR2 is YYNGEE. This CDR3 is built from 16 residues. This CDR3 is CASSARAGYSYNEQFF. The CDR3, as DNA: TGTGCCAGCAGCGCACGAGCGGGGTACTCCTACAATGAGCAGTTCTTC.

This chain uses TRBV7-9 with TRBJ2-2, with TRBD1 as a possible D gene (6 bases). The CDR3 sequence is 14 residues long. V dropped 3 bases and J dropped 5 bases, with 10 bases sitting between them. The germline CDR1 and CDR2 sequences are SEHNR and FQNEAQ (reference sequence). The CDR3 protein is CASSFSRGTGELFF. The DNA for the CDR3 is TGTGCCAGCAGCTTCTCCAGGGGAACCGGGGAGCTGTTTTTT. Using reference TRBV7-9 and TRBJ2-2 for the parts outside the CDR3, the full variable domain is DTGVSQNPRHKITKRGQNVTFRCDPISEHNRLYWYRQTLGQGPEFLTYFQNEAQLEKSRLLSDRFSAERPKGSFSTLEIQRTEQGDSAMYLCASSFSRGTGELFFGEGSRLTVL.

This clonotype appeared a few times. CDR3: CASSQTSVDNEQFF. In DNA, the CDR3 is TGTGCCAGCAGCCAGACTAGCGTTGACAATGAGCAGTTCTTC. J is TRBJ2-1 and V is TRBV4-2, with 8 nucleotides matching TRBD2. The CDR3 is 14 amino acids. Germline CDR1 and CDR2: LGHNA and YNFKEQ. Trimming at V came to 3 bases and at J to 5 bases, leaving 3 bases not matched to a gene.